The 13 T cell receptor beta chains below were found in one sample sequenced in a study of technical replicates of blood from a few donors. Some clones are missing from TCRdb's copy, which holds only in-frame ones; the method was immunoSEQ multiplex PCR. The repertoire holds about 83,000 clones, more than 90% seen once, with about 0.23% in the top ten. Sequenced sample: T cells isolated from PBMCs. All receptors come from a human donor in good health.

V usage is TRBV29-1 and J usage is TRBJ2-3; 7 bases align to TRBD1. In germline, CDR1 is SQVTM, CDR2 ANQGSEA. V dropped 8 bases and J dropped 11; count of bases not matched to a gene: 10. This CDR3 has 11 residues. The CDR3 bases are TGCAGCTCTGGGGACAGCGCCGGGCAGTATTTT. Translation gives CSSGDSAGQYF.

CDR3 in DNA: TGTGCCAGCAGCTTGCAATCCGCGGGAGGAACGTACGAGCAGTACTTC. The encoded protein is CASSLQSAGGTYEQYF. The genes are TRBV5-4 and TRBJ2-7; 8 positions match TRBD2. CDR1 is SGHNT and CDR2 is YYREEE in the germline V gene (reference sequence). The CDR3 spans 16 residues. Unmatched junction bases numbered 10, after V lost 1 base and J lost 4 bases.

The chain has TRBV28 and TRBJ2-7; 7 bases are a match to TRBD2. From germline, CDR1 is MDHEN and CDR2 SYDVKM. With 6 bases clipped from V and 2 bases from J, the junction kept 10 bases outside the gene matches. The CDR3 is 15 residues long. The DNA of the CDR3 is TGTGCCAGCAGCCTCAGCGGGACTCTTACCTACGAGCAGTACTTC. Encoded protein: CASSLSGTLTYEQYF.

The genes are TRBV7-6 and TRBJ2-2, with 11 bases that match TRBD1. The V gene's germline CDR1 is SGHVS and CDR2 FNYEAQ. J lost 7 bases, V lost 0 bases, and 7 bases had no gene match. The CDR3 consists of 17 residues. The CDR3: CASSLAFGTGGIGELFF. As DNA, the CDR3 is TGTGCCAGCAGCTTAGCGTTCGGGACAGGGGGTATCGGGGAGCTGTTTTTT. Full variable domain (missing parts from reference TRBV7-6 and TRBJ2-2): GAGVSQSPRYKVTKRGQDVALRCDPISGHVSLYWYRQALGQGPEFLTYFNYEAQQDKSGLPNDRFSAERPEGSISTLTIQRTEQRDSAMYRCASSLAFGTGGIGELFFGEGSRLTVL.

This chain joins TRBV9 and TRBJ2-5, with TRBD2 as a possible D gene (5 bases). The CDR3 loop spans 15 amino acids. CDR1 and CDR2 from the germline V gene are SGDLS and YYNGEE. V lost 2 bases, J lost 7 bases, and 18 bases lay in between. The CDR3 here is CASSVGVQPEGTQYF. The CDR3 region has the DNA TGTGCCAGCAGCGTCGGGGTGCAGCCGGAAGGGACCCAGTACTTC.

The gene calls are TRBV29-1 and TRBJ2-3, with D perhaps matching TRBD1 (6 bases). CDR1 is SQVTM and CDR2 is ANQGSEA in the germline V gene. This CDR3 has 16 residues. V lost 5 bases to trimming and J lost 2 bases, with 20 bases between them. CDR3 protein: CSVRTATTLDTDTQYF. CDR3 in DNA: TGCAGCGTTCGGACAGCAACCACACTTGACACAGATACGCAGTATTTT.

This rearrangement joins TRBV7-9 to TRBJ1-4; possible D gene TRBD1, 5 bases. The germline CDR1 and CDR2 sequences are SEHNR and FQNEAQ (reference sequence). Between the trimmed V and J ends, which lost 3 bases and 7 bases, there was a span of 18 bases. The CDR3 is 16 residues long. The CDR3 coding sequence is TGTGCCAGCAGCTTTTATCCTGGCGTTAGGGGTGAAAAACTGTTTTTT. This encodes CASSFYPGVRGEKLFF.

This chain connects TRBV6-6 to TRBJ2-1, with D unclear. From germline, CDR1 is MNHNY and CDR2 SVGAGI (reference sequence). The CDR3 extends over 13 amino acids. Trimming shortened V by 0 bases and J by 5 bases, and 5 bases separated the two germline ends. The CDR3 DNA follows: TGTGCCAGCAGTTACTCGAGGAACAATGAGCAGTTCTTC. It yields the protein CASSYSRNNEQFF.

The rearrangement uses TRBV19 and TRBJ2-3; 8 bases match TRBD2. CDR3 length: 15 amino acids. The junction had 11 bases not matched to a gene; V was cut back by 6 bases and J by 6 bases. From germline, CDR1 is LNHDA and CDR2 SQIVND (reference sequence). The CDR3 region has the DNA TGTGCCAGTAGAACCAAAGCGGGAGTGATGGATACGCAGTATTTT. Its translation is CASRTKAGVMDTQYF.

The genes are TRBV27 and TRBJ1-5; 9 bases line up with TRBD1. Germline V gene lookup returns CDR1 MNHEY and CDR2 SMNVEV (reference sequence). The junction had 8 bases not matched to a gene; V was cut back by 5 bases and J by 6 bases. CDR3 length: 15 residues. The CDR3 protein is CASSKVDRGTQPQHF. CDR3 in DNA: TGTGCCAGCAGTAAAGTGGACAGGGGAACTCAGCCCCAGCATTTT.

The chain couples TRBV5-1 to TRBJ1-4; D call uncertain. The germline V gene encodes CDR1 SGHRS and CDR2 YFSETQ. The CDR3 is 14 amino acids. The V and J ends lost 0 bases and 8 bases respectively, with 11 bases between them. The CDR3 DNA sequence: TGCGCCAGCAGCTTGGACAGTCAGTTCGAAAAACTGTTTTTT. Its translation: CASSLDSQFEKLFF.

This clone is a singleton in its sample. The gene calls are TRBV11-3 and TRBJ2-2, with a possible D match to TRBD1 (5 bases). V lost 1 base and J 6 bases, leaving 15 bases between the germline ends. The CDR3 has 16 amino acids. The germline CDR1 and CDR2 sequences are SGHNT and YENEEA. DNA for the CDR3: TGTGCCAGCAGCTTAGTGGGGCCCCACTTGTCCGGGGAGCTGTTTTTT. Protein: CASSLVGPHLSGELFF.

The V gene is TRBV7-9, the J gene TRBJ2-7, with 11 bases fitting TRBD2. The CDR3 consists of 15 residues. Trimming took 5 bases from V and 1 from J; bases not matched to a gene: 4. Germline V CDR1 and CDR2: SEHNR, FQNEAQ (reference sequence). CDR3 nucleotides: TGTGCCAGCAGCCCCGGGACTAGCGGTTCCTACGAGCAGTACTTC. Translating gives CASSPGTSGSYEQYF.